A selection of T cell receptor beta chains follows, all from one sample in a study of Ad26.COV2.S vaccination and SARS-CoV-2 variants. This table comes from immunoSEQ multiplex PCR, and its TCRdb copy is limited to in-frame clones, with some not included. The sample has fewer than 600,000 clones; about 89% are singletons. This sample comprised peripheral blood, obtained in a trial of Ad26.COV2.S vaccine versus placebo. These receptor sequences come from a person between 18 and 65 years old who received the Ad26.COV2.S COVID-19 vaccine or a placebo. Both conserved end residues are part of each CDR3. The D gene is left open where the match is weak. Size values are once, few and many counts, or a class for expanded clones, and some rows have none.

clone size	V gene	J gene	D gene	CDR3 protein	CDR3 DNA
few	TRBV28	TRBJ2-7	-	CASRTDLREQYF	TGTGCCAGCCGGACGGATTTACGGGAGCAGTACTTC
-	TRBV3-1/TRBV3-2	TRBJ2-7	-	CASSQEGSSYEQYF	TGTGCCAGCAGCCAAGAGGGGAGCTCCTACGAGCAGTACTTC
few	TRBV5-1	TRBJ2-7	TRBD1	CASSSQTGGRLFGYEQYF	TGCGCCAGCAGCTCCCAGACAGGGGGCCGTTTGTTCGGGTACGAGCAGTACTTC
-	TRBV18	TRBJ2-1	TRBD2	CASSPQTVAGVLNEQFF	TGTGCCAGCTCACCACAGACTGTAGCGGGGGTCCTTAATGAGCAGTTCTTC
few	TRBV5-1	TRBJ1-3	-	CASSTGTPYSGNTIYF	TGCGCCAGCAGCACCGGGACTCCATACTCTGGAAACACCATATATTTT
-	TRBV3-1/TRBV3-2	TRBJ2-7	-	CATNFVGSVNSYEQYF	TGTGCCACCAACTTTGTCGGGAGCGTCAACTCCTACGAGCAGTACTTC
-	TRBV28	TRBJ1-5	-	CASSFYRRNQPQHF	TGTGCCAGCAGTTTTTATCGGAGAAATCAGCCCCAGCATTTT
-	TRBV6-5	TRBJ2-7	-	CASSYSSAGSYEQYF	TGTGCCAGCAGTTACTCGTCGGCCGGCTCCTACGAGCAGTACTTC
-	TRBV9	TRBJ2-1	TRBD2	CASSVDSGAIPEQFF	TGTGCCAGCAGCGTAGATAGCGGGGCGATACCAGAGCAGTTCTTC
-	TRBV4-3	TRBJ1-6	-	CASSQDRGRGNSPLHF	TGCGCCAGCAGCCAAGATCGAGGCAGGGGTAATTCACCCCTCCACTTT
-	TRBV29-1	TRBJ2-3	TRBD1	CSVRPGQGSADTQYF	TGCAGCGTACGTCCGGGACAGGGTAGTGCAGATACGCAGTATTTT
-	TRBV6-2/TRBV6-3	TRBJ2-7	TRBD1	CASSYDYGQGRF	TGTGCCAGCAGTTACGATTACGGACAGGGGCGGTTC
-	TRBV23-1	TRBJ2-1	TRBD2	CASSHSRTSGWNNEQFF	TGCGCCAGCAGTCACTCCCGGACTAGCGGGTGGAACAATGAGCAGTTCTTC
-	TRBV29-1	TRBJ2-7	TRBD1	CSVELGDRASYEQYF	TGCAGCGTTGAACTGGGGGACAGGGCCTCATACGAGCAGTACTTC
-	TRBV7-9	TRBJ2-3	-	CASSLSLATSPDTQYF	TGTGCCAGCAGCTTAAGTTTAGCCACCAGTCCAGATACGCAGTATTTT
-	TRBV15	TRBJ2-7	-	CATSRVPPGLAYEQYF	TGTGCCACCAGCAGAGTCCCCCCGGGACTTGCCTACGAGCAGTACTTC
-	TRBV30	TRBJ1-3	-	CAWSPDSLSSGNTIYF	TGTGCCTGGAGTCCGGACAGCCTGAGCTCTGGAAACACCATATATTTT
-	TRBV18	TRBJ2-3	TRBD1	CASSPIGTGGTDTQYF	TGTGCCAGCTCTCCTATCGGGACAGGGGGCACAGATACGCAGTATTTT
-	TRBV6-5	TRBJ1-2	-	CASRPGGRYGYTF	TGTGCCAGCAGGCCGGGGGGGCGATATGGCTACACCTTC
-	TRBV18	TRBJ2-6	-	CASSPLSQKISSGANVLTF	TGTGCCAGCTCACCACTAAGTCAGAAGATCAGCTCTGGGGCCAACGTCCTGACTTTC
-	TRBV5-4	TRBJ2-1	TRBD2	CASSLAGGTSGRNEQFF	TGTGCCAGCAGCTTGGCCGGAGGGACTAGCGGAAGAAATGAGCAGTTCTTC
once	TRBV2	TRBJ1-1	TRBD1	CASSGQGLMNTEAFF	TGTGCCAGCAGCGGACAGGGCCTAATGAACACTGAAGCTTTCTTT
few	TRBV20-1	TRBJ1-1	-	CSAREDSEAFF	TGCAGTGCTAGAGAGGACAGTGAAGCTTTCTTT
-	TRBV28	TRBJ2-7	-	CAGGAGAQGGEQYF	TGTGCAGGCGGGGCGGGGGCTCAAGGAGGCGAGCAGTACTTC
-	TRBV9	TRBJ2-5	TRBD2	CASSSPGGGLAAGGETQYF	TGTGCCAGCAGCTCCCCAGGAGGGGGACTAGCGGCAGGGGGAGAGACCCAGTACTTC
-	TRBV2	TRBJ1-2	-	CASSGGRAFDYGYTF	TGTGCCAGCAGTGGCGGCAGGGCATTTGACTATGGCTACACCTTC
once	TRBV2	TRBJ2-3	-	CASRKRQSDTDTQYF	TGTGCCAGCAGGAAACGACAGAGCGACACAGATACGCAGTATTTT
-	TRBV7-8	TRBJ1-2	TRBD1	CASSPSPTGLHGYTF	TGTGCCAGCAGCCCCTCCCCGACAGGGTTACATGGCTACACCTTC
-	TRBV4-1	TRBJ1-2	-	CASSQGGRGPMDYGYTF	TGCGCCAGCAGCCAGGGGGGTCGGGGGCCCATGGACTATGGCTACACCTTC
-	TRBV6-2/TRBV6-3	TRBJ1-6	TRBD1	CASSYTQGISPLHF	TGTGCCAGCAGTTATACACAGGGGATTTCACCCCTCCACTTT
-	TRBV2	TRBJ1-1	TRBD1	CASITTAGGLTEAFF	TGTGCCAGCATAACAACAGCAGGGGGCCTTACTGAAGCTTTCTTT